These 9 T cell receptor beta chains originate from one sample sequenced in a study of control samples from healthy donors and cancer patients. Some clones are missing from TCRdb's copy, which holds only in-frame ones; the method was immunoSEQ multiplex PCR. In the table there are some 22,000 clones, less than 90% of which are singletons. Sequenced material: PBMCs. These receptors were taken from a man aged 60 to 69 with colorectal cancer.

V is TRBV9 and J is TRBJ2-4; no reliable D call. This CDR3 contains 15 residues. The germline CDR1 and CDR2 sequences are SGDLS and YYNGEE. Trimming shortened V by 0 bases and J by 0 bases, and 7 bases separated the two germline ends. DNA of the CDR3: TGTGCCAGCAGCGTAGGTGGGTTAGCCAAAAACATTCAGTACTTC. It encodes CASSVGGLAKNIQYF.

CDR3 DNA sequence: TGTGCCAGCAGCTTGGCCGGTTTGACAGGGGGAACTTATAATTCACCCCTCCACTTT. As protein: CASSLAGLTGGTYNSPLHF. The chain is built from TRBV5-5 and TRBJ1-6; 9 bases are a match to TRBD1. The germline V gene has CDR1 SGHKS and CDR2 YYEKEE (reference sequence). The V gene end was trimmed by 0 bases and the J gene end by 4 bases; junction bases not matched to a gene: 11. The CDR3 is made up of 19 amino acids.

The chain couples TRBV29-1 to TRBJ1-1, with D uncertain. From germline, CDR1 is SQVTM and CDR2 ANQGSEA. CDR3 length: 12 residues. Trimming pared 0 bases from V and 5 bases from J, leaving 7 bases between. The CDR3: CSVEERATEAFF. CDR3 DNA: TGCAGCGTTGAAGAAAGGGCAACTGAAGCTTTCTTT.

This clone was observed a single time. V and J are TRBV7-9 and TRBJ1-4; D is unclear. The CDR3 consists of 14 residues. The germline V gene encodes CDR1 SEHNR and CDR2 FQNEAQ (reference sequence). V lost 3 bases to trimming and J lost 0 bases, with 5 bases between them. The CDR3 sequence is CASSFTTTNEKLFF. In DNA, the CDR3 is TGTGCCAGCAGCTTCACAACAACTAATGAAAAACTGTTTTTT.

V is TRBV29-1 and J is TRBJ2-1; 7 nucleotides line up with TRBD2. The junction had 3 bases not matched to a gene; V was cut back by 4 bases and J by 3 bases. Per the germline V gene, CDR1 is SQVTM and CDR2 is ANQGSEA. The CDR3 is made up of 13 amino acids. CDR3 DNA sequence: TGCAGCGTTGCCGGGGGGATCTACAATGAGCAGTTCTTC. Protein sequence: CSVAGGIYNEQFF.

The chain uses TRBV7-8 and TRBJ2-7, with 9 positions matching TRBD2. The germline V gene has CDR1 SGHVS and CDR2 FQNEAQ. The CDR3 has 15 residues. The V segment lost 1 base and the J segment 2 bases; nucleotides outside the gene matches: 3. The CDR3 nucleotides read TGTGCCAGCAGCTTAGTTGCGGGAGGGGCCTACGAGCAGTACTTC. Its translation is CASSLVAGGAYEQYF.

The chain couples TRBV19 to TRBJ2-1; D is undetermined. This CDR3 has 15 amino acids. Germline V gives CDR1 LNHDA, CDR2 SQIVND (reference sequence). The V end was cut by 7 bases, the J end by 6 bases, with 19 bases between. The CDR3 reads CASNGRPSTPNEQFF. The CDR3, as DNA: TGTGCCAGTAACGGACGACCCTCTACCCCCAATGAGCAGTTCTTC.

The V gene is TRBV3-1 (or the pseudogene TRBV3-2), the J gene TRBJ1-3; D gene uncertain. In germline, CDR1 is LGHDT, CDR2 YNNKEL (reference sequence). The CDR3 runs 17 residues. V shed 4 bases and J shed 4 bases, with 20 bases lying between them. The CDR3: CASSPSSGGRGGNTIYF. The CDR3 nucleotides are TGTGCCAGCAGCCCCTCTTCGGGAGGGCGAGGGGGAAACACCATATATTTT.

CDR3 sequence reads: CASSLLAGQTSGANVLTF. The DNA of the CDR3 is TGTGCCAGCAGTTTACTAGCGGGGCAAACCTCTGGGGCCAACGTCCTGACTTTC. This chain connects TRBV27 to TRBJ2-6; TRBD2 agrees at 9 bases. V dropped 2 bases and J dropped 0; count of bases not matched to a gene: 5. There are 18 residues in the CDR3. CDR1 is MNHEY, CDR2 SMNVEV, per germline (reference sequence).